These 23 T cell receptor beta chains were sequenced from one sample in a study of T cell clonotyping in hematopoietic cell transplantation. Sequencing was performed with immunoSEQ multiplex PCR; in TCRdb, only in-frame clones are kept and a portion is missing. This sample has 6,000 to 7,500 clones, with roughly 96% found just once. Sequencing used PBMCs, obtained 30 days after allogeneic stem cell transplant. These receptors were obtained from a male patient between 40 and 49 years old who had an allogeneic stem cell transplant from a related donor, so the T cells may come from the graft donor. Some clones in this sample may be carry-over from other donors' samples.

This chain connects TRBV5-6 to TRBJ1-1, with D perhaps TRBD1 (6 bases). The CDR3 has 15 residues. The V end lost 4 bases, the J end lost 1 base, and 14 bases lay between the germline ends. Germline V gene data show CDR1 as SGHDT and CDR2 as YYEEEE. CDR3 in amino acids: CASSVTGTPNTEAFF. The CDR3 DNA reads TGTGCCAGCAGCGTTACCGGGACACCGAACACTGAAGCTTTCTTT.

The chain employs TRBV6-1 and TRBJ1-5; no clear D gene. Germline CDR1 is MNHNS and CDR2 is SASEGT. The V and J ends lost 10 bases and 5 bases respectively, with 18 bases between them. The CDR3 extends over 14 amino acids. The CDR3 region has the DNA TGTGCCACTTTTTTAGGGAGGTTGGATCAGCCCCAGCATTTT. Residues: CATFLGRLDQPQHF.

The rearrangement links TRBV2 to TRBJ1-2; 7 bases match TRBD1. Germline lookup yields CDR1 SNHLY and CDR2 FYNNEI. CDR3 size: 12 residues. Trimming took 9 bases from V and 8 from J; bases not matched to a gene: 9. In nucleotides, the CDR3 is TGTGCCAGACAGGGGAGAAATTGGGGCTACACCTTC. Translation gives CARQGRNWGYTF.

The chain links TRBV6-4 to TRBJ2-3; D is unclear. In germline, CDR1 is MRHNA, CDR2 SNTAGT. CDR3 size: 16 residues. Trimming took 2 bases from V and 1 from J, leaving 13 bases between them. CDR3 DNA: TGTGCCAGCAGTGACCAGCAGACCCTCTGCACAGATACGCAGTATTTT. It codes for CASSDQQTLCTDTQYF.

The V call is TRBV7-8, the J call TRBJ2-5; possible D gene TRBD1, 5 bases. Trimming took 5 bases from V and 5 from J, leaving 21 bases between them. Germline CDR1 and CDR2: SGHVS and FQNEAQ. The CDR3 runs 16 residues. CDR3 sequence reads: CASSVKGARPMETQYF. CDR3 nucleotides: TGTGCCAGCAGCGTTAAAGGGGCCCGGCCAATGGAGACCCAGTACTTC.

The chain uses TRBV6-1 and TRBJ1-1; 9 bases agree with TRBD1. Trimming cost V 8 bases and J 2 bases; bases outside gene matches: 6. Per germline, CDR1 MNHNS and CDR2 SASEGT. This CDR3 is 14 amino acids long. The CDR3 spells CASPQGQGNTEAFF. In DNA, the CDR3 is TGTGCCAGCCCCCAGGGACAGGGTAACACTGAAGCTTTCTTT.

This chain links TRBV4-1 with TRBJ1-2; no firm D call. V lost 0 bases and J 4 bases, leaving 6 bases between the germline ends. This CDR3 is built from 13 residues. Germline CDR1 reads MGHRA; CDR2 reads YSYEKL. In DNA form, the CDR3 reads TGCGCCAGCAGCCAAGATCACAGCTATGGCTACACCTTC. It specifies CASSQDHSYGYTF.

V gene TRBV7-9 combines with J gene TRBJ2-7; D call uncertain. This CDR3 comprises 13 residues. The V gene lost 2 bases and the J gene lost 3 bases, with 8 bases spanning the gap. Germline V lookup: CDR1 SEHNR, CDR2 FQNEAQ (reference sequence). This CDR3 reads CASSLTLGYEQYF. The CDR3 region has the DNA TGTGCCAGCAGCTTAACTCTAGGCTACGAGCAGTACTTC.

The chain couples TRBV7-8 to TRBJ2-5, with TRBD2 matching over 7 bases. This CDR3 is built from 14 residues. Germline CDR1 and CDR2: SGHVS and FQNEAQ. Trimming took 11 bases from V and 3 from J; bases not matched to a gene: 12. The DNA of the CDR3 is TGTGCCGGCAAACGGACTAGAGAAGAAGAGACCCAGTACTTC. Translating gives CAGKRTREEETQYF.

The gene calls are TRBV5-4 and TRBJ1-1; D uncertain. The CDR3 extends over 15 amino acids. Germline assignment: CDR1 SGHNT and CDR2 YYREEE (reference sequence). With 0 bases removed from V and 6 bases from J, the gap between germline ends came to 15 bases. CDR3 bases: TGTGCCAGCAGCTTGGCCGGAGGGTTTTGGGCTGAAGCTTTCTTT. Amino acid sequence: CASSLAGGFWAEAFF.

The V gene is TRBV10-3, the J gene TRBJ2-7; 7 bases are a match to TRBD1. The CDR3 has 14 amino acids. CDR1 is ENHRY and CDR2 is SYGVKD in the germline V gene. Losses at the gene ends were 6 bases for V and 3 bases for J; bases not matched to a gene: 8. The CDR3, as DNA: TGTGCCATCAGCGCACAGGGGCAGGACTACGAGCAGTACTTC. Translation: CAISAQGQDYEQYF.

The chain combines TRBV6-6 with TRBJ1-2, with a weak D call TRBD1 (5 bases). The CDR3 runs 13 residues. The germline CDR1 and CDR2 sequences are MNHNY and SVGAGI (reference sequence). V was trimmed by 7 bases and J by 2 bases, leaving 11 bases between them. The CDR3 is CASMSGLNYGYTF. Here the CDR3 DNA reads TGTGCCAGCATGTCAGGGCTCAACTATGGCTACACCTTC.

The CDR3 sequence: CARGRYRGMNTEAFF. The DNA of the CDR3 is TGTGCCAGGGGGAGGTACAGGGGGATGAACACTGAAGCTTTCTTT. This sequence joins TRBV12-1 and TRBJ1-1; TRBD1 is the table's D call, not checked against the DNA. TRBV12-1 is a recognized pseudogene. This CDR3 contains 15 residues.

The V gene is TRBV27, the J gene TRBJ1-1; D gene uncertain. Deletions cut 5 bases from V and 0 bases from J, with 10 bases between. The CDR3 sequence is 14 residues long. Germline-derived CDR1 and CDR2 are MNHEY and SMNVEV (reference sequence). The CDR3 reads CASSSRTMNTEAFF. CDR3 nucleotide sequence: TGTGCCAGCAGTAGCCGTACAATGAACACTGAAGCTTTCTTT.

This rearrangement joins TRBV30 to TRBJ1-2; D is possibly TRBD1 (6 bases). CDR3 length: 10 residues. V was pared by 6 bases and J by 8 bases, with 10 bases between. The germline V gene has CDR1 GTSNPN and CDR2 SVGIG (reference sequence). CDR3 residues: CACWTAGYTF. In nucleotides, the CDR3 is TGTGCCTGTTGGACAGCGGGCTACACCTTC.

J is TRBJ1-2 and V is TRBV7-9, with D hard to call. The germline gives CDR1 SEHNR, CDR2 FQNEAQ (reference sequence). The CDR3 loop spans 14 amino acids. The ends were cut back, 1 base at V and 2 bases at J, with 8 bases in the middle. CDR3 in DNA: TGTGCCAGCAGCTTAGTGGAGCCCAACTATGGCTACACCTTC. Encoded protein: CASSLVEPNYGYTF. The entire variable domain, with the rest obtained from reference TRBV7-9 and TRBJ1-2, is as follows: DTGVSQNPRHKITKRGQNVTFRCDPISEHNRLYWYRQTLGQGPEFLTYFQNEAQLEKSRLLSDRFSAERPKGSFSTLEIQRTEQGDSAMYLCASSLVEPNYGYTFGSGTRLTVV.

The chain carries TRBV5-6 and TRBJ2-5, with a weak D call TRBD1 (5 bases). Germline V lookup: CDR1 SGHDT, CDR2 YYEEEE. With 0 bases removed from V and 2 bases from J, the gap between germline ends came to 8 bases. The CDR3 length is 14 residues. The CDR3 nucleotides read TGTGCCAGCAGCTTGGAGACAGTACAAGAGACCCAGTACTTC. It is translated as CASSLETVQETQYF.

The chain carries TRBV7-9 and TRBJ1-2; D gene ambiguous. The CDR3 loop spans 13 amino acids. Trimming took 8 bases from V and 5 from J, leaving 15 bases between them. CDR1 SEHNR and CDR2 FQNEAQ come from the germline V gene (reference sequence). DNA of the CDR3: TGTGCCAGCGGTGCAAACGGAGGATATGGCTACACCTTC. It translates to CASGANGGYGYTF.

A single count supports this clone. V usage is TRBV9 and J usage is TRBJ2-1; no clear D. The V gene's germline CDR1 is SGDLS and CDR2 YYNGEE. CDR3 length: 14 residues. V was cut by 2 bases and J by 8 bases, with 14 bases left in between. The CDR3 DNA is TGTGCCAGCAGCGTTGACCCCGAGTCCGATGAGCAGTTCTTC. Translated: CASSVDPESDEQFF.

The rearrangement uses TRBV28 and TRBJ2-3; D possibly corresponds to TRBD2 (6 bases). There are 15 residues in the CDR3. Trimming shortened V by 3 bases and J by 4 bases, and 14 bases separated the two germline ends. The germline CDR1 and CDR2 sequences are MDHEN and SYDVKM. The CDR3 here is CASSFPLGGADTQYF. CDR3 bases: TGTGCCAGCAGTTTCCCACTGGGGGGTGCAGATACGCAGTATTTT. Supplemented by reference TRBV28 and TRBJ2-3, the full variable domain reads DVKVTQSSRYLVKRTGEKVFLECVQDMDHENMFWYRQDPGLGLRLIYFSYDVKMKEKGDIPEGYSVSREKKERFSLILESASTNQTSMYLCASSFPLGGADTQYFGPGTRLTVL.

The chain's CDR3 is CASSDSNTEAFF. The CDR3 DNA reads as TGTGCCAGCTCCGACAGTAACACTGAAGCTTTCTTT. The chain uses TRBV19 and TRBJ1-1; D might be TRBD1 (5 bases). The CDR3 has 12 amino acids. CDR1 and CDR2 (germline): LNHDA, SQIVND (reference sequence). V lost 9 bases and J 2 bases, leaving 10 bases between the germline ends.

The CDR3 region is CASSFRAVGNTEAFF. DNA for the CDR3: TGTGCCAGCAGCTTTCGAGCGGTGGGGAACACTGAAGCTTTCTTT. This rearrangement joins TRBV5-4 to TRBJ1-1; D remains unclear. Trimming pared 2 bases from V and 1 base from J, leaving 12 bases between. The CDR3 consists of 15 residues. CDR1 is SGHNT and CDR2 is YYREEE in the germline V gene (reference sequence).

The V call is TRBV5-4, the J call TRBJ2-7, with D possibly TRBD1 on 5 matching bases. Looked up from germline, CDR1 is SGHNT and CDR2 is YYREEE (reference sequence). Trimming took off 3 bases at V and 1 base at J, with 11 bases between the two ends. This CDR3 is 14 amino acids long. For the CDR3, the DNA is TGTGCCAGCAGCTCCAGGGATTTATCCTACGAGCAGTACTTC. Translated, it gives CASSSRDLSYEQYF.